The text below deals with one TCR beta chain. Its specificity is unknown. The sample originates from a study of regulatory T cells in long-lasting Graves disease. Study-wide background: It was over 5 years of antithyroid drugs, with positive TSH receptor antibodies, that meant persistent Graves' disease.

The time point was: persistent/refractory GD, antithyroid drugs over 5 years with positive TRAb. RNA isolated from PBMCs was used to make the TCR library. Findings and caveats of the study: New patients shared some 890 public clonotypes, fewer than the approximately 2,500 shared by persistent patients.

Combining iRepertoire HTBI primers with Arm-PCR of CDR3 regions, the authors built TCR beta libraries. Authors' data handling: The samples included around 65 TRBV and roughly 14 TRBJ segments. MiXCR, run by TCRdb on the multiplex PCR reads, gives a single entry per CDR3 protein. The authors' filters were not applied to this entry. The data hold around 400,000 distinct CDR3 sequences, with roughly a quarter observed a single time. Sequenced here: peripheral blood mononuclear cells (PBMCs), sampled when the disease was refractory, from a patient treated with antithyroid drugs. The receptor comes from a female donor with Graves disease.

The CDR3 protein is CASSQPVKGAYEQYF. CDR3 DNA: TGTGCCAGCAGCCAACCGGTAAAGGGGGCTTACGAGCAGTACTTC. V gene TRBV7-2 combines with J gene TRBJ2-7; 7 nucleotides line up with TRBD1. CDR1 is SGHTA, CDR2 FQGNSA, per germline. CDR3 length: 15 amino acids. The V gene end was trimmed by 5 bases and the J gene end by 4 bases; junction bases not matched to a gene: 11.